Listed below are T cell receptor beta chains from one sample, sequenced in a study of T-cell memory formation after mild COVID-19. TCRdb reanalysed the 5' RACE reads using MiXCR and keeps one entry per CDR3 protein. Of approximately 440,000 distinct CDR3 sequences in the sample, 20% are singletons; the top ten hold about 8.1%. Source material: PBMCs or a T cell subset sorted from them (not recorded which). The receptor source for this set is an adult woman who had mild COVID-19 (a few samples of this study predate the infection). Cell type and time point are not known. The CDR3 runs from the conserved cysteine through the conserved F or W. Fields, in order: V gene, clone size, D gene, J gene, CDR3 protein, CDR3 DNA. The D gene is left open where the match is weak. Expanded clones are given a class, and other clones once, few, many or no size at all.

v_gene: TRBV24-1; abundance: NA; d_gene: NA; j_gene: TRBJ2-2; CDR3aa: CATSLPEGAAGELFF; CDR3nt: TGTGCCACCAGCCTCCCGGAGGGGGCGGCCGGGGAGCTGTTTTTT
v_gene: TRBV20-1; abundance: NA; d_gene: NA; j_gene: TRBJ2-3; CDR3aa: CSASGTDTQYF; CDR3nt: TGCAGTGCTAGCGGGACAGATACGCAGTATTTT
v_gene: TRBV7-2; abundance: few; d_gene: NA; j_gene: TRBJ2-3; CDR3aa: CASSPSAPSTDTQYF; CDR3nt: TGTGCCAGCAGCCCTAGCGCACCTAGCACAGATACGCAGTATTTT
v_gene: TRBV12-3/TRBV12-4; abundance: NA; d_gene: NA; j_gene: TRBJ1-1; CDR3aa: CASSLRGVNTEAFF; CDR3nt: TGTGCCAGCAGTTTACGGGGAGTGAACACTGAAGCTTTCTTT
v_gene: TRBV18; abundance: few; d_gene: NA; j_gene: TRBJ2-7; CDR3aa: CASSPSRTVYEQYF; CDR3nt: TGTGCCAGCTCACCGAGTCGAACAGTCTACGAGCAGTACTTC
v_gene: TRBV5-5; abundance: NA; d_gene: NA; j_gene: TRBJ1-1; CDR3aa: CASSLELGFMNTEAFF; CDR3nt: TGTGCCAGCAGCTTGGAACTGGGATTCATGAACACTGAAGCTTTCTTT
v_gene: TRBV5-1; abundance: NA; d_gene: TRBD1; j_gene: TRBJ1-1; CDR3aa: CASRIPGTGTEAFF; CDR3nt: TGCGCCAGCAGGATCCCCGGGACAGGGACTGAAGCTTTCTTT
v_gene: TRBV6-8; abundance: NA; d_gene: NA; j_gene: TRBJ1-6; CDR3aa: CASSIPGHRSSYNSPLHF; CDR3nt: TGTGCCAGCAGTATACCGGGACATAGAAGCTCCTATAATTCACCCCTCCACTTT
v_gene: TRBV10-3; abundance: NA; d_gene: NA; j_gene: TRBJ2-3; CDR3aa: CAISTMDITDTQYF; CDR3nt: TGTGCCATCAGCACGATGGACATCACAGATACGCAGTATTTT
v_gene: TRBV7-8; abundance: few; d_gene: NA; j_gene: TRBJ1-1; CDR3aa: CASSPRRTALNTEAFF; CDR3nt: TGTGCCAGCAGCCCCCGTCGGACGGCCCTGAACACTGAAGCTTTCTTT
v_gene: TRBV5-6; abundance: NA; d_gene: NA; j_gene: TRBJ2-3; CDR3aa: CASSANGGPLTDTQYF; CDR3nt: TGTGCCAGCAGCGCTAACGGGGGACCTCTCACAGATACGCAGTATTTT
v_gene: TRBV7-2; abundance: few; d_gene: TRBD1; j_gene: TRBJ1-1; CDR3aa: CASSSFLQGDRNTEAFF; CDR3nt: TGTGCCAGCAGCTCCTTCCTCCAGGGGGATCGGAACACTGAAGCTTTCTTT
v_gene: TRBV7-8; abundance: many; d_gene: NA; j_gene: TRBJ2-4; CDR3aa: CASSLRGIAKNIQYF; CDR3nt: TGTGCCAGCAGCTTACGCGGGATAGCCAAAAACATTCAGTACTTC
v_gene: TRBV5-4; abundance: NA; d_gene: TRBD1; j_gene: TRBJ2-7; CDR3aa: CASSPGTGGKEQYF; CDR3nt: TGTGCCAGCAGCCCCGGGACAGGGGGTAAAGAGCAGTACTTC
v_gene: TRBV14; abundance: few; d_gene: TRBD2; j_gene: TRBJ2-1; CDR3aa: CASSPYRLAGGPDEQFF; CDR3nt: TGTGCCAGCAGCCCATACCGACTAGCGGGAGGGCCCGATGAGCAGTTCTTC
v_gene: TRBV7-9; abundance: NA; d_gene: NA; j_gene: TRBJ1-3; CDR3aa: CASSSHNRDGNTIYF; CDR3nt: TGTGCCAGCAGCTCGCACAACAGGGATGGAAACACCATATATTTT
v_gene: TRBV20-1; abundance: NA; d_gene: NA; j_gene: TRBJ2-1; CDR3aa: CSAPTAGGARYNEQFF; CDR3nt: TGCAGTGCTCCGACCGCCGGGGGCGCCCGATACAATGAGCAGTTCTTC
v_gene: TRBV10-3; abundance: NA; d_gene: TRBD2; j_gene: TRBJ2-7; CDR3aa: CAISEGGRNDEQYF; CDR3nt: TGTGCCATCAGTGAGGGCGGGAGGAACGACGAGCAGTACTTC
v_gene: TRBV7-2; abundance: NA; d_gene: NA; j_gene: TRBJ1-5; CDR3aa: CASSLATLNQPQHF; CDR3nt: TGTGCCAGCAGCTTAGCTACCCTGAATCAGCCCCAGCATTTT
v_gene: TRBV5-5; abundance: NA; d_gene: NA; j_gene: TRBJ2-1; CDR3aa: CASSREIDEQFF; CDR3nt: TGTGCCAGCAGCCGGGAGATCGATGAGCAGTTCTTC
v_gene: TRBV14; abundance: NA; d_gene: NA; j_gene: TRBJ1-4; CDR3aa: CASSPRTYHEKLFF; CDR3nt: TGTGCCAGCAGCCCTAGGACGTACCATGAAAAACTGTTTTTT
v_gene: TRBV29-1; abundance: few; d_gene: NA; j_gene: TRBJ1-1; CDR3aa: CSVEHRDGAFF; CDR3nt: TGCAGCGTTGAACACCGGGACGGGGCTTTCTTT
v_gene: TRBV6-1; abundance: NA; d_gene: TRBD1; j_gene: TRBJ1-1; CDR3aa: CASSASGTGGEAFF; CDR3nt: TGTGCCAGCAGTGCGTCCGGGACAGGGGGGGAAGCTTTCTTT
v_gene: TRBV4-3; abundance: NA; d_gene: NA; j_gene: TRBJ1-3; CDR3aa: CASSQEGGGNTIYF; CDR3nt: TGCGCCAGCAGCCAAGAAGGGGGGGGAAACACCATATATTTT
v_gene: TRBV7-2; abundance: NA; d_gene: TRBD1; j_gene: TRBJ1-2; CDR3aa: CASSLPRQDRVGYGYTF; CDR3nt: TGTGCCAGCAGCTTACCACGTCAGGACAGGGTGGGCTATGGCTACACCTTC
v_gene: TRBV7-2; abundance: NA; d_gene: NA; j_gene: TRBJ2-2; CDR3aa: CASSSTRLNRANNGELFF; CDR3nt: TGTGCCAGCAGCTCGACGCGCTTGAACAGGGCGAACAACGGGGAGCTGTTTTTT
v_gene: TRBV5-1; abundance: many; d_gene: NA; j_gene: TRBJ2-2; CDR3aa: CASSLVSLPGELFF; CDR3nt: TGCGCCAGCAGCTTGGTGTCTCTCCCCGGGGAGCTGTTTTTT